This T cell receptor (beta chain) is drawn from a study of cytomegalovirus exposure and HLA in healthy donors. Study observations and caveats: One later analysis reportedly identified an Asian-associated ancestry cluster that showed fewer N-insertions than the roughly 670-donor mean. Researchers reportedly found TCR beta sequences accurately predicted most subjects' HLA-A and HLA-B alleles.

The CDR3 is 14 residues long. Germline CDR1 SGHKS, CDR2 YYEKEE (reference sequence). This clone came up a few times. What it binds is not known. An end of the junction differs from the germline gene, which may be a read error. Vbeta (60) and Jbeta (13) primers were used in the PCR. Sequenced by immunoSEQ multiplex PCR; TCRdb stores in-frame clones only, minus some. Among 150,000 to 200,000 clones listed, more than 85% were seen once. This receptor was identified in a woman between 18 and 29 years old in good health and CMV-seronegative. The chain joins TRBV5-5 to TRBJ1-3, with 7 bases lining up with TRBD1. The specimen was PBMCs. This chain's CDR3 is CASSFGRQGTFVTF. The CDR3 nucleotides are TGTGCCAGCAGCTTTGGGAGACAGGGTACCTTCGTGACTTTT.